Sequencing of this T cell receptor beta chain was carried out in a study of T-cell reconstitution after alpha-beta-depleted transplantation in children. The CDR3 totals 10 residues. With 6 bases clipped from V and 11 bases from J, the junction kept 5 bases outside the gene matches. Per germline, CDR1 SQVTM and CDR2 ANQGSEA. This clonotype has ten or more counts. Its antigen remains unidentified. General observations from the study: A year post-transplant, T-cell counts and diversity derived mostly from newly produced T cells.

A TCRbeta library incorporating unique molecular identifiers was prepared. MiXCR, applied by TCRdb to the PCR reads, yields one record per CDR3 protein. The repertoire consists of 45,000 to 55,000 distinct CDR3 sequences, with approximately 9.2% occurring once and the leading ten covering about 26%. The V call is TRBV29-1, the J call TRBJ1-1; 8 bases align to TRBD1. The material sequenced was PBMCs, mostly from graft donor cells, taken 60 days after TCRalphabeta/CD19-depleted stem cell transplant. This clonotype was sampled from a male patient aged 2 to 10 who had a stem cell transplant for chronic granulomatous disease, so the T cells may come from the graft donor. The CDR3 DNA follows: TGCAGCGTGAGGACAGGGACGGCTTTCTTT. Protein sequence: CSVRTGTAFF.